This is a list of T cell receptor beta chains from one sample in a study of cytomegalovirus exposure and HLA in healthy donors. The assay was immunoSEQ multiplex PCR, and TCRdb's table has in-frame clones only and misses some. The repertoire table contains some 44,000 clones. The sequenced sample was PBMCs. Every receptor here comes from a woman in her twenties or thirties in good health and CMV-seronegative. The CDR3 runs from the conserved cysteine through the conserved F or W. The order of the fields is J gene, V gene, D gene, CDR3 DNA, CDR3 protein. The D gene is left open where the match is weak.

TRBJ2-6,TRBV15,TRBD2,TGTGCCACCAGCAGAGGGACTAGCGGGAGAGTTGGGGCCAACGTCCTGACTTTC,CATSRGTSGRVGANVLTF
TRBJ2-7,TRBV30,TRBD1,TGTGCCGGGATGAGGAGTGGGACAGCCGCTTACGAGCAGTACTTC,CAGMRSGTAAYEQYF
TRBJ1-5,TRBV5-4,-,TGTGCCAGCAGCTTAGGGGGAGATCAGCCCCAGCATTTT,CASSLGGDQPQHF
TRBJ1-2,TRBV28,-,TGTGCCGCCGGGACTAACTATGGCTACACCTTC,CAAGTNYGYTF
TRBJ2-7,TRBV28,TRBD2,TGTGCCAGCAGTTTATGGACTAGCGAATACGAGCAGTACTTC,CASSLWTSEYEQYF
TRBJ1-5,TRBV28,-,TGTGCCAGCAGTCCGGACGGGATGCCGGCTCAGCCCCAGCATTTT,CASSPDGMPAQPQHF
TRBJ1-2,TRBV20-1,-,TGCAGTGCTAGAGTACGGGGAGGCTACACCTTC,CSARVRGGYTF
TRBJ2-7,TRBV6-5,TRBD2,TGTGCCAGCACCCAATCTAGCGGGAGTCTCTACGAGCAGTACTTC,CASTQSSGSLYEQYF
TRBJ2-1,TRBV4-2,-,TGTGCCAGCAGCCAAGATAAAGGACTCAAGCAGTTCTTC,CASSQDKGLKQFF
TRBJ2-7,TRBV30,-,TGTGCCTGGAGTGTAAGACAGTTCGCCTACGAGCAGTACTTC,CAWSVRQFAYEQYF
TRBJ2-1,TRBV7-9,-,TGTGCCAGCAGCCCGTTCGGCGGGGCCTACAATGAGCAGTTCTTC,CASSPFGGAYNEQFF
TRBJ1-5,TRBV9,-,TGTGCCAGCAGCGTAGCAGCCGGGACACCGGAATGTCAGCCCCAGCATTTT,CASSVAAGTPECQPQHF
TRBJ2-1,TRBV2,-,TGTGCCAGCAGTGAATTAGCGGCCTACAATGAGCAGTTCTTC,CASSELAAYNEQFF
TRBJ2-1,TRBV4-3,-,TGCGCCAGCAGCCAAGAAGGTAGCGGCTCCTACAATGAGCAGTTCTTC,CASSQEGSGSYNEQFF
TRBJ1-5,TRBV19,-,TGTGCCAGTAGTATAGATCTGAATCAGCCCCAGCATTTT,CASSIDLNQPQHF
TRBJ1-1,TRBV4-1,TRBD1,TGCGCCAGCAGCCCCGGACCGGACAGGGCGAGGAAAGCTTTCTTT,CASSPGPDRARKAFF
TRBJ1-1,TRBV5-1,-,TGCGCCAGCAGCTTGGGATATACAGGGATGAACACTGAAGCTTTCTTT,CASSLGYTGMNTEAFF
TRBJ2-7,TRBV6-1,-,TGTGCCAGCGTCTCGGGGGACAGCGGCTCTAGTCAGTACTTC,CASVSGDSGSSQYF
TRBJ2-7,TRBV12-5,-,TGTGCTAGTGCCTTGAACCAAATTCCGGGACAACTCTACGAGCAGTACTTC,CASALNQIPGQLYEQYF
TRBJ2-1,TRBV28,TRBD2,TGTGCCAGCAGATCCGGGACTAGCGGGAGCAGGGCGCAGTTCTTC,CASRSGTSGSRAQFF
TRBJ1-1,TRBV21-1,-,TGTGCCAGCAGCAAACTGGAGGGACAGGGGGCTGAAGCTTTCTTT,CASSKLEGQGAEAFF
TRBJ2-7,TRBV1,-,TGCACCAGCAGCCGCTCGCGGGACGAGCGGTTCCCGTACTTC,CTSSRSRDERFPYF
TRBJ1-2,TRBV19,TRBD1,TGTGCCAGTAGTGGAGTGTCAGGGGGTGACTATGGCTACACCTTC,CASSGVSGGDYGYTF
TRBJ2-7,TRBV5-1,TRBD1,TGCGCCAGCGGCTTCCGGGACAGCTCCTACGAGCAGTACTTC,CASGFRDSSYEQYF
TRBJ2-6,TRBV15,-,TGTGCCACCAGTATAACAGGCTCTGGGGCCAACGTCCTGACTTTC,CATSITGSGANVLTF
TRBJ1-1,TRBV2,-,TGTGCCAGCCTTTCTCAGGGGAACACTGAAGCTTTCTTT,CASLSQGNTEAFF
TRBJ2-3,TRBV5-1,-,TGCGCCAGCAGCTACTATCCAGGGGCCCGCACAGATACGCAGTATTTT,CASSYYPGARTDTQYF
TRBJ1-1,TRBV4-2,TRBD1,TGTGCCAGCAGCCAAAGACAGGGTGGTACTGAAGATTTCTTT,CASSQRQGGTEDFF
TRBJ1-1,TRBV5-1,-,TGCGCCAGCAGCTTGGGCGGGAACACTGAAGCTTTCTTT,CASSLGGNTEAFF
TRBJ2-3,TRBV5-6,TRBD2,TGTGCCAGCAGCCCTCTACAGCGGGACCTCACAGATACGCAGTATTTT,CASSPLQRDLTDTQYF
TRBJ2-7,TRBV15,TRBD2,TGTGCCACCAGCAGCCCCACGAGGGGACTAGGGACTCTCGAGCAGTACTTC,CATSSPTRGLGTLEQYF
TRBJ1-1,TRBV18,-,TGTGCCAGCTCTGGGGCCCTCAACACTGAAGCTTTCTTT,CASSGALNTEAFF
TRBJ2-7,TRBV4-1,-,TGCGCCAGCAGCCAAGATCTGCAGTCCTACGAGCAGTACTTC,CASSQDLQSYEQYF
TRBJ1-1,TRBV7-8,TRBD1,TGTGCCAGCAGCTTCGCCGGGACAGGGTTTGGGACTGAAGCTTTCTTT,CASSFAGTGFGTEAFF
TRBJ2-3,TRBV9,TRBD2,TGTGCCAGCAGTTTGGGGGGGTTGACAGATACGCAGTATTTT,CASSLGGLTDTQYF
TRBJ1-1,TRBV5-6,-,TGTGCCAGCAGCTCTCTCCGGAGGGGCGGTCGCACTGAAGCTTTCTTT,CASSSLRRGGRTEAFF
TRBJ1-2,TRBV28,-,TGTGCCAACAGCAGAAACTATGGCTACACCTTC,CANSRNYGYTF
TRBJ2-1,TRBV5-4,TRBD2,TGTGCCAGCAGCCGGAGTGCGAGCGGGAGGGCCCCATGGCGGGAGCAGTTCTTC,CASSRSASGRAPWREQFF
TRBJ2-1,TRBV7-2,-,TGTGCCAGCAGCCGAGGGAGTTATGAGCAGTTCTTC,CASSRGSYEQFF
TRBJ1-2,TRBV4-3,-,TGCGCCAGCAGCCGGACAGAACTTACTAACTATGGCTACACCTTC,CASSRTELTNYGYTF
TRBJ2-1,TRBV9,TRBD2,TGTGCCAGCAGCGTATTAGCGGGAGGGGACAATGAGCAGTTCTTC,CASSVLAGGDNEQFF
TRBJ2-2,TRBV30,TRBD2,TGTGCCTGGGCCGGGACTAGCGGGAGTTATACCGGGGAGCTGTTTTTT,CAWAGTSGSYTGELFF
TRBJ2-5,TRBV5-1,-,TGCGCCAGCAGGCCGGGGACTGCGGAAGAGACCCAGTACTTC,CASRPGTAEETQYF
TRBJ2-7,TRBV27,-,TGTGCCAGCAGTTTATTCTCGGGGAACGAGCAGTACTTC,CASSLFSGNEQYF
TRBJ1-5,TRBV19,-,TGTGCCAGTAGTACGGTCTGGGGCCAAGGTCATCAGCCCCAGCATTTT,CASSTVWGQGHQPQHF
TRBJ2-2,TRBV4-1,-,TGCGCCAGCAGCCAAGTCCCCGGTGCGAACACCGGGGAGCTGTTTTTT,CASSQVPGANTGELFF
TRBJ2-7,TRBV4-1,-,TGCGCCAGCAGCCAAGAGTTCGGGAGTACCTACTACGAGCAGTACTTC,CASSQEFGSTYYEQYF
TRBJ1-5,TRBV28,-,TGTGCCATCAATCCAGGGTCCTATCAGCCCCAGCATTTT,CAINPGSYQPQHF
TRBJ1-1,TRBV6-5,-,TGTGCCAGCAGTTACGGGGCGGGGGAAGCTTTCTTT,CASSYGAGEAFF
TRBJ2-5,TRBV11-1,TRBD2,TGTGCCAGCAGCTCCTACCTAGCGGGAGGTGCCGGGACCCAGTACTTC,CASSSYLAGGAGTQYF
TRBJ2-3,TRBV30,TRBD2,TGTGCCTGGACCGGGGGGGGTGATACGCAGTATTTT,CAWTGGGDTQYF
TRBJ1-2,TRBV28,-,TGTGCCAGCAGTTCACAGGGTACCGACTATGGCTACACCTTC,CASSSQGTDYGYTF
TRBJ2-7,TRBV4-1,-,TGCGCCAGCAGCCCCCGCCAGGGTCCCTACGAGCAGTACTTC,CASSPRQGPYEQYF
TRBJ2-1,TRBV4-2,-,TGTGCCAGCAGCCCCCCAATCCAGGGCCGCAATGAGCAGTTCTTC,CASSPPIQGRNEQFF
TRBJ1-5,TRBV19,-,TGTGCCAGTAGTCCCTCGCGGTCCCAGCCCCAGCATTTT,CASSPSRSQPQHF
TRBJ1-3,TRBV6-6,TRBD1,TGTGCCAGCAGTCGGGACAGGGCGGGAAACACCATATATTTT,CASSRDRAGNTIYF
TRBJ2-7,TRBV4-3,TRBD2,TGCGCCAGCAGCCAAGTAGCGGGACTGATCTACGAGCAGTACTTC,CASSQVAGLIYEQYF
TRBJ1-5,TRBV6-1,TRBD1,TGTGCCAGCAGAAGGACAGGGGTCAATCAGCCCCAGCATTTT,CASRRTGVNQPQHF
TRBJ2-7,TRBV5-1,TRBD2,TGCGCCAGCAGCCTCGGACTAGGGGACTACGAGCAGTACTTC,CASSLGLGDYEQYF
TRBJ2-7,TRBV5-1,TRBD2,TGCGCCAGCAGCTTGGGGGGAGGGACCTACGAGCAGTACTTC,CASSLGGGTYEQYF